The next 9 T cell receptor beta chains were all read from a single sample in a study of immune heterogeneity within non-small cell lung tumors. Template was bulk tumor genomic DNA, about 610 ng per sample. Several biopsies were spaced far apart within each primary tumor and obtained as surgery took place. Enrolled individuals presented with untreated, newly diagnosed non-small cell lung cancer and received curative surgery. Multiplex PCR relied on 32 V and 13 J primers to amplify TCR beta CDR3. Each CDR3 protein gets one entry after TCRdb re-called the multiplex PCR reads with MiXCR. The data contain more than 9,000 distinct CDR3 sequences, almost 30% of them seen just once; the ten biggest clones take up about 7.6%. The sequenced sample consisted of lung tumor tissue. Source of these receptors: a woman aged 55-69 years with non-small cell lung cancer.

Comments on this clonotype: A read error is likely, as this CDR3 ends without the conserved phenylalanine or tryptophan. The chain carries TRBV28 and TRBJ2-1; D not resolved. The germline CDR1 and CDR2 sequences are MDHEN and SYDVKM. The CDR3 is 15 residues long. V lost 4 bases and J lost 0, with 10 bases in between. CDR3 DNA sequence: TGTGCCAGCAGTTCATCTATTTTCTCCTACAATGAGCAGTTCTTA. Encoded protein: CASSSSIFSYNEQFL.

The V call is TRBV7-9, the J call TRBJ2-2; the D call may be TRBD1 or TRBD2 (6 bases each). Trimming cost V 9 bases and J 5 bases, with 19 bases left between them. Per the germline V gene, CDR1 is SEHNR and CDR2 is FQNEAQ (reference sequence). The CDR3 contains 15 residues. CDR3 DNA: TGTGCCAGTCAATCTTGGGGGGCGCGGACCGGGGAGCTGTTTTTT. Its protein is CASQSWGARTGELFF.

On this clonotype itself: A read error may explain this, as a much larger clone is one base away. The rearrangement uses TRBV6-2 or TRBV6-3 and TRBJ2-7, with 9 bases identical to TRBD1. This CDR3 comprises 13 residues. V gave up 5 bases and J gave up 5 bases; unmatched junction bases: 4. Germline CDR1 reads MNHEY; CDR2 reads SVGEGT. The CDR3 nucleotides read TGTGCCAGCAGTGGGACAGGGCTCCACGAGCAGTACTTC. Residues: CASSGTGLHEQYF.

This clonotype is judged medium-sized. The chain combines TRBV20-1 with TRBJ2-7; D possibly uses TRBD1 or TRBD2 (5 bases each). The CDR3 loop spans 12 amino acids. V lost 1 base and J 6 bases, leaving 10 bases between the germline ends. Germline lookup yields CDR1 DFQATT and CDR2 SNEGSKA (reference sequence). In nucleotides, the CDR3 is TGCAGTGCTAGAGGGGACGGTTTCGAGCAGTACTTC. Its protein product is CSARGDGFEQYF.

This clonotype is labeled medium-sized. The CDR3 sequence: CASSSGGPGYTF. For the CDR3, the DNA is TGTGCCAGCAGTAGTGGGGGCCCGGGCTACACCTTC. The chain joins TRBV2 to TRBJ1-2; tentatively, D is TRBD1 (6 bases). CDR1 and CDR2 (germline): SNHLY, FYNNEI. Trimming shortened V by 5 bases and J by 8 bases, and 12 bases separated the two germline ends. This CDR3 has 12 residues.

With regard to this clonotype: This may come from a read error, since a much larger clone is one base off. The J gene is TRBJ1-6, the V gene TRBV20-1; 7 nucleotides line up with TRBD1. The germline V gene has CDR1 DFQATT and CDR2 SNEGSKA (reference sequence). The CDR3 spans 15 residues. The J segment lost 11 bases and the V segment lost 0 bases, leaving 10 bases of the junction unmatched. The CDR3 nucleotides are TGCAGTGCTAGAGATGAAGGGGGCTCGGTTCCACCCCTCCACTTT. It is translated as CSARDEGGSVPPLHF.

The CDR3 DNA is TGTGCCAGCAGCTTGGAGCAGGACATCTATGGCTACACCTTC. This codes for CASSLEQDIYGYTF. The J gene is TRBJ1-2, the V gene TRBV5-6; D perhaps matches TRBD1 (5 bases). Looked up from germline, CDR1 is SGHDT and CDR2 is YYEEEE. There are 14 residues in the CDR3. The V end lost 0 bases, the J end lost 4 bases, and 10 bases lay between the germline ends.

About this clonotype: A read error is possible here, since a much larger clone lies one base away. The J gene is TRBJ2-3, the V gene TRBV6-2 or TRBV6-3; TRBD2 agrees at 7 bases. CDR1 is MNHEY and CDR2 is SVGEGT in the germline V gene. The CDR3 loop spans 15 amino acids. CDR3 sequence (DNA): TGTGCCAGCAGTTACGACGGGAGGTTTTCAGATACGCGGTATTTT. Residues: CASSYDGRFSDTRYF.

Notes on this clonotype: A much larger clone is a single base away; this may be a read error. The chain couples TRBV30 to TRBJ1-5; D is possibly TRBD1 (6 bases). CDR1 is GTSNPN, CDR2 SVGIG, per germline (reference sequence). The CDR3 totals 17 residues. V was shortened by 1 base and J by 2 bases, with 18 bases between the two germline ends. The CDR3 sequence: CAWSAPWGGACNQPQHF. CDR3 sequence (DNA): TGTGCCTGGAGTGCCCCCTGGGGGGGCGCCTGCAATCAGCCCCAGCATTTT.